The next 5 T cell receptor beta chains were all read from a single sample in a study of a mutant IDH1 vaccine in newly diagnosed glioma. Regarding time point: baseline, week 1 (first vaccination visit). The treatment here: pre-vaccination baseline after standard-of-care therapy. Generated by immunoSEQ multiplex PCR, the TCRdb table keeps only in-frame clones and is missing some. This sample carries tens of thousands of clones, 82% of them seen once, and the ten largest clones take 5.3%. The sample was PBMCs, taken from a glioma patient treated with radiotherapy, temozolomide or both. The receptors were gathered from a man aged 35 to 55 with glioma. Some clones in this sample may be carry-over from other donors' samples.

The chain uses TRBV7-9 and TRBJ1-4, with 7 bases matching TRBD1. Per germline, CDR1 SEHNR and CDR2 FQNEAQ (reference sequence). There are 15 residues in the CDR3. Germline trimming cut 5 bases from V and 4 bases from J; bases unmatched to any gene: 7. The CDR3 DNA reads TGTGCCAGCAGCCCGCGACAGGGTTATAATGAAAAACTGTTTTTT. Translated: CASSPRQGYNEKLFF.

The chain combines TRBV5-1 with TRBJ1-1; 8 bases match TRBD1. Trimming took 0 bases from V and 4 from J; bases not matched to a gene: 11. The germline CDR1 and CDR2 sequences are SGHRS and YFSETQ. This CDR3 spans 17 amino acids. The chain's CDR3 is CASSLAGPGGPGTEAFF. CDR3 coding DNA: TGCGCCAGCAGCTTGGCCGGTCCAGGGGGCCCCGGCACTGAAGCTTTCTTT.

The gene calls are TRBV5-5 and TRBJ2-2; 7 nucleotides match TRBD2. Unmatched junction bases numbered 8, after V lost 2 bases and J lost 1 base. Germline CDR1 reads SGHKS; CDR2 reads YYEKEE (reference sequence). The CDR3 has 17 amino acids. CDR3 coding DNA: TGTGCCAGCAGCTTTTTAGCGCGGGGGAGGAACACCGGGGAGCTGTTTTTT. Translating gives CASSFLARGRNTGELFF. Filled out from reference TRBV5-5 and TRBJ2-2, the complete variable domain reads DAGVTQSPTHLIKTRGQQVTLRCSPISGHKSVSWYQQVLGQGPQFIFQYYEKEERGRGNFPDRFSARQFPNYSSELNVNALLLGDSALYLCASSFLARGRNTGELFFGEGSRLTVL.

The genes are TRBV5-1 and TRBJ2-7; the D is unclear. CDR1 is SGHRS, CDR2 YFSETQ, per germline. Deletions cut 0 bases from V and 8 bases from J, with 18 bases between. The CDR3 has 15 amino acids. For the CDR3, the DNA is TGCGCCAGCAGCTTGGATGGGCAGTCGGTAATAAAGCAGTACTTC. It codes for CASSLDGQSVIKQYF.

The sample holds one count of this clone. The CDR3 reads CSVEDSSGSYEQYF. The CDR3 DNA is TGCAGCGTTGAAGATTCTAGCGGGTCCTACGAGCAGTACTTC. This chain joins TRBV29-1 and TRBJ2-7; the match to TRBD2 covers 8 bases. With 0 bases clipped from V and 1 base from J, the junction kept 2 bases outside the gene matches. Per germline, CDR1 SQVTM and CDR2 ANQGSEA. The CDR3 spans 14 residues.